This note documents a single T cell receptor (beta chain) sequence. What it recognizes is unknown. Using its own MiXCR run on the reads, TCRdb lists one record per CDR3 protein. The sample holds approximately 750,000 distinct CDR3 sequences, 35% seen once. With 6 bases clipped from V and 4 bases from J, the junction kept 11 bases outside the gene matches. The CDR3 consists of 16 residues. Germline assignment: CDR1 MNHEY and CDR2 SMNVEV (reference sequence). This specimen belongs to a study of T cell repertoires in cytomegalovirus infection. Study conclusions and caveats: It was HLA-C-restricted CMV-specific TCR beta clonotypes that dominated the response ex vivo.

The rearrangement joins TRBV27 to TRBJ2-1; 8 bases map to TRBD1. Sequenced input: PBMCs. The clonotype originates from a human donor in good health (CMV status not recorded). Some clones in this sample may be carry-over from other donors' samples. The CDR3 DNA follows: TGTGCCAGCAGGCCCCTCGGACAGGGACCATACAATGAGCAGTTCTTC. It is translated as CASRPLGQGPYNEQFF.